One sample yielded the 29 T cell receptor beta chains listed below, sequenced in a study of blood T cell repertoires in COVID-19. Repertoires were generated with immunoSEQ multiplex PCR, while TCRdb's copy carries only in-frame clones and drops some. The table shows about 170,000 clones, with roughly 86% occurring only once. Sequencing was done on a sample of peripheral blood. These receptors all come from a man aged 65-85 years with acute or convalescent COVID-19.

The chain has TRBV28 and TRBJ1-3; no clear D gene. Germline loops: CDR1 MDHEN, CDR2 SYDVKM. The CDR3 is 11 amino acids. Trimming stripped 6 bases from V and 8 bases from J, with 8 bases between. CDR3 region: CASRNSHTIYF. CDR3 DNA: TGTGCCAGCAGGAACAGCCACACCATATATTTT.

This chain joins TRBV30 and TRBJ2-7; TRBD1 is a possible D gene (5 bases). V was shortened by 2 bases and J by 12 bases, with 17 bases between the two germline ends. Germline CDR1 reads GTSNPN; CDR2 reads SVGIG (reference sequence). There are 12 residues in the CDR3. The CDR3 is CAWSTPGRVLYF. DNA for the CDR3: TGTGCCTGGAGTACCCCCGGCAGGGTGCTGTACTTC. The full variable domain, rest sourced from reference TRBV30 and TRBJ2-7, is SQTIHQWPATLVQPVGSPLSLECTVEGTSNPNLYWYRQAAGRGLQLLFYSVGIGQISSEVPQNLSASRPQDRQFILSSKKLLLSDSGFYLCAWSTPGRVLYFGPGTRLTVT.

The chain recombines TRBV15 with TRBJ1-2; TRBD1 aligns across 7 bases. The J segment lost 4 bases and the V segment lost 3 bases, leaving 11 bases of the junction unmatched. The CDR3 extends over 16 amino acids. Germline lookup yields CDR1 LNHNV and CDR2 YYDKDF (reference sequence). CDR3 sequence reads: CATSSLTGTAGYGYTF. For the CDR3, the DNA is TGTGCCACCAGCAGCCTGACAGGGACGGCCGGCTATGGCTACACCTTC.

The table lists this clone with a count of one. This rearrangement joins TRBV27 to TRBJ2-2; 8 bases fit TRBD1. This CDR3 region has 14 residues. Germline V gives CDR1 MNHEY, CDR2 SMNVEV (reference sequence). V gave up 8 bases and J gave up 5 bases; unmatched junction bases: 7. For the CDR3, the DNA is TGTGCCAGCGGATTACAGGGGGGAACCGGGGAGCTGTTTTTT. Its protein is CASGLQGGTGELFF.

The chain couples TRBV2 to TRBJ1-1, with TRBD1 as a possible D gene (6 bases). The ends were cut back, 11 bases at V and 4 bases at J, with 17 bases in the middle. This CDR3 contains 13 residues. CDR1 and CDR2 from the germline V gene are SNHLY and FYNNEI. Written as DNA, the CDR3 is TGTGCCGGAAACAGGGTCCCTTCCACTGAAGCTTTCTTT. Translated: CAGNRVPSTEAFF. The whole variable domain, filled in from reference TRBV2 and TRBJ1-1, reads EPEVTQTPSHQVTQMGQEVILRCVPISNHLYFYWYRQILGQKVEFLVSFYNNEISEKSEIFDDQFSVERPDGSNFTLKIRSTKLEDSAMYFCAGNRVPSTEAFFGQGTRLTVV.

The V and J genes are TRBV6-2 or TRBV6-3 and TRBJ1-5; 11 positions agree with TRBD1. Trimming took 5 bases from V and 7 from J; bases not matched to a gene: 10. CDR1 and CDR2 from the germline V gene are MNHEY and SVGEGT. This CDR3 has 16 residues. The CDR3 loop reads CASSARDRGFGQPQHF. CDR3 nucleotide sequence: TGTGCCAGCAGTGCCCGGGACAGGGGGTTCGGACAGCCCCAGCATTTT.

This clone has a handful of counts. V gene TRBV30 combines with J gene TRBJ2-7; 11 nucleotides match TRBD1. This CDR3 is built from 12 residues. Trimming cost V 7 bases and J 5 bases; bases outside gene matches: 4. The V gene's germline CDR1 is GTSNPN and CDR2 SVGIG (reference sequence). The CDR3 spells CAFRTGGNEQYF. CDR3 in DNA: TGTGCCTTCCGGACAGGGGGCAACGAGCAGTACTTC.

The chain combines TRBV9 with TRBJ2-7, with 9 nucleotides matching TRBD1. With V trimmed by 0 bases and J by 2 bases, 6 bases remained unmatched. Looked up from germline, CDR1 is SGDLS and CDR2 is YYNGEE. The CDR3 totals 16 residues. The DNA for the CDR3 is TGTGCCAGCAGCGTAGGGTGGGGACAGGGCACCTACGAGCAGTACTTC. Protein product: CASSVGWGQGTYEQYF.

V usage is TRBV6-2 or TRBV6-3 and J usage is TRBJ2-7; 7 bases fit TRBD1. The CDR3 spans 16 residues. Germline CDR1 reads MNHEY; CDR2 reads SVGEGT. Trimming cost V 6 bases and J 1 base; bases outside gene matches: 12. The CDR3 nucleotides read TGTGCCAGCAGCCGACCCGGGACAGTAAAATCCTACGAGCAGTACTTC. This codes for CASSRPGTVKSYEQYF.

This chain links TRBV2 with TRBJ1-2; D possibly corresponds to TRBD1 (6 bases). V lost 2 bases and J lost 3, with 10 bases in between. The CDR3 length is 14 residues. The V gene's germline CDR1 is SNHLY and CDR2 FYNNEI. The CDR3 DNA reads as TGTGCCAGCAGTGAATACAGGGAATACTATGGCTACACCTTC. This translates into CASSEYREYYGYTF.

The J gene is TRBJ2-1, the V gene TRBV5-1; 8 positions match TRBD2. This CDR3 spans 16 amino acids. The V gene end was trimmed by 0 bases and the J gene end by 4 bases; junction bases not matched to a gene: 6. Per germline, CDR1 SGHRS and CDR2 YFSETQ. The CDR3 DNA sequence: TGCGCCAGCAGCTTGGCCGGGCGGGGGGATTACAATGAGCAGTTCTTC. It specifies CASSLAGRGDYNEQFF.

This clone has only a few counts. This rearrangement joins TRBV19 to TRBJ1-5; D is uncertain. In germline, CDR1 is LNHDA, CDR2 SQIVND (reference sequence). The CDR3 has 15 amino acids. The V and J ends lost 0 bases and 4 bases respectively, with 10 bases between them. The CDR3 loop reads CASSIDGDWNQPQHF. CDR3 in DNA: TGTGCCAGTAGTATAGATGGAGATTGGAATCAGCCCCAGCATTTT.

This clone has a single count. CDR3 sequence (DNA): TGTGCCAGTAGTACTCTGTATGCGTCCTACGAGCAGTACTTC. Its protein is CASSTLYASYEQYF. J is TRBJ2-7 and V is TRBV19; D gene uncertain. Trimming shortened V by 4 bases and J by 1 base, and 11 bases separated the two germline ends. The CDR3 sequence is 14 residues long. Germline V gives CDR1 LNHDA, CDR2 SQIVND (reference sequence). Full variable domain (rest looked up from reference TRBV19 and TRBJ2-7): DGGITQSPKYLFRKEGQNVTLSCEQNLNHDAMYWYRQDPGQGLRLIYYSQIVNDFQKGDIAEGYSVSREKKESFPLTVTSAQKNPTAFYLCASSTLYASYEQYFGPGTRLTVT.

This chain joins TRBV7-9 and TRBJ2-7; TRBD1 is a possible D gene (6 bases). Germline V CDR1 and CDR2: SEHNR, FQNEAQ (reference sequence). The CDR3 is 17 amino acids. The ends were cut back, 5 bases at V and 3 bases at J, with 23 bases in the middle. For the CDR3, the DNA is TGTGCCAGCAGCCCCAAAGGGGGTGGGCCGGGTTTCTACGAGCAGTACTTC. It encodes CASSPKGGGPGFYEQYF.

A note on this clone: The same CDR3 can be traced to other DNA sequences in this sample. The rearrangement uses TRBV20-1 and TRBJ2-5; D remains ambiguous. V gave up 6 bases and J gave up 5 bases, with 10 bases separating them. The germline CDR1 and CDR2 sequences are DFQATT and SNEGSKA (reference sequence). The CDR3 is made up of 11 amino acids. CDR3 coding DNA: TGCAGTGCCCCAACAGTTGAGACCCAGTACTTC. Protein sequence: CSAPTVETQYF.

CDR3 sequence: CASSSRLLGETQYF. CDR3 in DNA: TGTGCCAGCAGCTCTCGTTTACTCGGGGAGACCCAGTACTTC. The chain joins TRBV7-8 to TRBJ2-5; D ambiguous. Germline V gene data show CDR1 as SGHVS and CDR2 as FQNEAQ. V lost 4 bases and J 5 bases, leaving 14 bases between the germline ends. The CDR3 has 14 amino acids. The complete variable domain, with remaining parts taken from reference TRBV7-8 and TRBJ2-5, reads GAGVSQSPRYKVAKRGQDVALRCDPISGHVSLFWYQQALGQGPEFLTYFQNEAQLDKSGLPSDRFFAERPEGSVSTLKIQRTQQEDSAVYLCASSSRLLGETQYFGPGTRLLVL.

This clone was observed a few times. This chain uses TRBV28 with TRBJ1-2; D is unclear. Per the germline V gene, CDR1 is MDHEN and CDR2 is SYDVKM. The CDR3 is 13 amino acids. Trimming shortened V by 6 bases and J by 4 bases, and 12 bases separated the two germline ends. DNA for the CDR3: TGTGCCAGCAGCCCTGGAGGAGGCTATGGCTACACCTTC. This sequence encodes CASSPGGGYGYTF.

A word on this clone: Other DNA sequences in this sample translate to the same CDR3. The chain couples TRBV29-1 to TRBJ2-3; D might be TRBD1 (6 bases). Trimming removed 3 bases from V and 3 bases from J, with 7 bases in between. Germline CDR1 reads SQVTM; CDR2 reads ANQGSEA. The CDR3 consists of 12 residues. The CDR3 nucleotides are TGCAGCGTTGATAGGGGGACAGATACGCAGTATTTT. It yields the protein CSVDRGTDTQYF.

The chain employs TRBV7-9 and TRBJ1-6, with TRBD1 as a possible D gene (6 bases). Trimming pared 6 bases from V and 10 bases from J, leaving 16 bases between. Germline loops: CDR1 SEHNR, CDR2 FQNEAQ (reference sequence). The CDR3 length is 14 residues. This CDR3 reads CASSSGHPYSPLHF. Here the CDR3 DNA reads TGTGCCAGCAGTTCGGGACATCCATACTCACCCCTCCACTTT.

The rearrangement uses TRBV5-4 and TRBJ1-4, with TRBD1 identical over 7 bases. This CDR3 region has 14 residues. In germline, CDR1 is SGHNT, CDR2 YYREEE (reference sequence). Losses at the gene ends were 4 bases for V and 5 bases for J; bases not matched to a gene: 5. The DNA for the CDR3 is TGTGCCAGCAGCCTGGACAGGCAGAATGAAAAACTGTTTTTT. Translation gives CASSLDRQNEKLFF.

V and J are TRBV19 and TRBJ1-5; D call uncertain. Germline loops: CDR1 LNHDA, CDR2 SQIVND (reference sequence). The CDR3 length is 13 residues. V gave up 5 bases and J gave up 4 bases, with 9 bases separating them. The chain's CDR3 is CASSRHINQPQHF. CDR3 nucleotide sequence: TGTGCCAGTAGTCGACACATAAATCAGCCCCAGCATTTT. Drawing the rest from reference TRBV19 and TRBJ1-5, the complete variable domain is DGGITQSPKYLFRKEGQNVTLSCEQNLNHDAMYWYRQDPGQGLRLIYYSQIVNDFQKGDIAEGYSVSREKKESFPLTVTSAQKNPTAFYLCASSRHINQPQHFGDGTRLSIL.

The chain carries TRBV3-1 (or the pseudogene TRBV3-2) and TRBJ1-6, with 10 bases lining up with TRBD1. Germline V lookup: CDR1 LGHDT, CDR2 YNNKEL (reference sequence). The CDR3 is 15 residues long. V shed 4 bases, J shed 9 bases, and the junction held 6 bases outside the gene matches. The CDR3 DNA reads TGTGCCAGCAGCCCCCGGGACAGGGGCAGTTCACCCCTCCACTTT. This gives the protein CASSPRDRGSSPLHF.

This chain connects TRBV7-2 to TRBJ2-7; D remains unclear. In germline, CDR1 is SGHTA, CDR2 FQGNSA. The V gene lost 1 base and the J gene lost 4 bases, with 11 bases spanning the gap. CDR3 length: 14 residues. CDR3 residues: CASSLGGGNYEQYF. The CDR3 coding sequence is TGTGCCAGCAGCTTAGGAGGTGGCAATTACGAGCAGTACTTC.

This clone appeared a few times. The CDR3, as DNA: TGTGCCAGCAGTTTAGACTCGGAAAAACTGTTTTTT. Residues: CASSLDSEKLFF. This rearrangement joins TRBV2 to TRBJ1-4; no clear D. Looked up from germline, CDR1 is SNHLY and CDR2 is FYNNEI. Deletions cut 5 bases from V and 8 bases from J, with 9 bases between. The length of the CDR3 is 12 residues.

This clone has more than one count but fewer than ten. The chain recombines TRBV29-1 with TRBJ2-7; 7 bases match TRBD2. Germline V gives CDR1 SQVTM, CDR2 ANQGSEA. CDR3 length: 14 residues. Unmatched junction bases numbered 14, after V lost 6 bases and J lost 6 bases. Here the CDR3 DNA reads TGCAGCGTCGCGAGCGGGGCAAGAGGGCTCGAGCAGTACTTC. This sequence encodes CSVASGARGLEQYF.

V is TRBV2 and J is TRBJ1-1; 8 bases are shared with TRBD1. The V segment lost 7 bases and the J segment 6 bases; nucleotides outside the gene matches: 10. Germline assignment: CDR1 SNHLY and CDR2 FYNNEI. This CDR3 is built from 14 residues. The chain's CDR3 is CASNSGGGQPEAFF. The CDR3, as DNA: TGTGCCAGCAACTCAGGGGGCGGGCAGCCTGAAGCTTTCTTT. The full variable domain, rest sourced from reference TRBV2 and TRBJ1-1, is EPEVTQTPSHQVTQMGQEVILRCVPISNHLYFYWYRQILGQKVEFLVSFYNNEISEKSEIFDDQFSVERPDGSNFTLKIRSTKLEDSAMYFCASNSGGGQPEAFFGQGTRLTVV.

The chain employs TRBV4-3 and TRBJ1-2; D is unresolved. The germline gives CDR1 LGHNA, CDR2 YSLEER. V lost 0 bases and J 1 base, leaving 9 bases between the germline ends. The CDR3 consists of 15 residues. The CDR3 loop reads CASSQDPRVNYGYTF. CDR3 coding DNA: TGCGCCAGCAGCCAAGATCCGAGGGTTAACTATGGCTACACCTTC.

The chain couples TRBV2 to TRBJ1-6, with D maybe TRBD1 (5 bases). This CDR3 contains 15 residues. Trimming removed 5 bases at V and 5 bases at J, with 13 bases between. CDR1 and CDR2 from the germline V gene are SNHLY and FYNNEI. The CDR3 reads CASSYQGGDNSPLHF. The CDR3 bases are TGTGCCAGCAGTTATCAGGGAGGAGATAATTCACCCCTCCACTTT.

The CDR3 is CSADPQWETEAFF. The CDR3 nucleotides are TGCAGCGCTGACCCGCAGTGGGAGACTGAAGCTTTCTTT. The rearrangement links TRBV29-1 to TRBJ1-1, with D unresolved. In germline, CDR1 is SQVTM, CDR2 ANQGSEA. Trimming cost V 7 bases and J 5 bases, with 17 bases left between them. This CDR3 has 13 residues.